Shown below are 27 T cell receptor beta chains from a single sample sequenced in a study of beta chain features in type 1 diabetes. What was sequenced were expressed TCRB transcripts, since all of the isolated RNA had been reverse transcribed. The table came from immunoSEQ multiplex PCR; TCRdb's copy has only in-frame clones and leaves some out. This table holds some 9,800 clones, roughly 74% found once. The material sequenced was Tregs from blood. All receptors come from a woman aged 18-30 years in good health.

J is TRBJ2-3 and V is TRBV5-6; TRBD2 matches at 9 bases. The V segment lost 2 bases and the J segment 5 bases; nucleotides outside the gene matches: 6. Germline loops: CDR1 SGHDT, CDR2 YYEEEE. CDR3 length equals 15 residues. This CDR3 is CASSFWRGGQDTQYF. The CDR3 DNA reads TGTGCCAGCAGCTTTTGGCGGGGGGGCCAAGATACGCAGTATTTT.

The chain couples TRBV10-3 to TRBJ2-6; D uncertain. This CDR3 has 13 amino acids. The germline V and J ends were trimmed by 2 bases and 4 bases, with 3 bases remaining between them. Germline CDR1 is ENHRY and CDR2 is SYGVKD. This CDR3 reads CAISEEGANVLTF. CDR3 nucleotides: TGTGCCATCAGTGAGGAGGGGGCCAACGTCCTGACTTTC.

The chain links TRBV19 to TRBJ2-1; perhaps TRBD2 as D (5 bases). With 6 bases removed from V and 3 bases from J, the gap between germline ends came to 18 bases. Germline CDR1 and CDR2: LNHDA and SQIVND (reference sequence). CDR3 length: 16 amino acids. The DNA for the CDR3 is TGTGCCAGTAGCCCCGATCCCGTTAGCGTCTACAATGAGCAGTTCTTC. Translating gives CASSPDPVSVYNEQFF.

This chain links TRBV6-1 with TRBJ1-1, with D possibly matching TRBD1 (6 bases). V was pared by 1 base and J by 4 bases, with 13 bases between. Germline lookup yields CDR1 MNHNS and CDR2 SASEGT. This CDR3 has 15 amino acids. The CDR3 coding sequence is TGTGCCAGCAGTGAAGGGTGGGGGCGAAGCACTGAAGCTTTCTTT. Translated, it gives CASSEGWGRSTEAFF.

This clone was picked up one time. V usage is TRBV7-9 and J usage is TRBJ1-2; 7 bases are shared with TRBD1. The CDR3 has 14 amino acids. Germline assignment: CDR1 SEHNR and CDR2 FQNEAQ (reference sequence). J was trimmed by 4 bases and V by 5 bases; bases with no gene match: 7. CDR3 nucleotides: TGTGCCAGCAGCGGACCGGGACAGATCTATGGCTACACCTTC. Translated: CASSGPGQIYGYTF.

V is TRBV5-1 and J is TRBJ2-5; 8 bases map to TRBD1. The germline V gene has CDR1 SGHRS and CDR2 YFSETQ. J was trimmed by 9 bases and V by 4 bases; bases with no gene match: 8. The CDR3 spans 13 residues. For the CDR3, the DNA is TGCGCCAGCAGCCCGGACAGGGCTGGGGCCCAGTACTTC. Translating gives CASSPDRAGAQYF. Complete variable domain (other parts from reference TRBV5-1 and TRBJ2-5): KAGVTQTPRYLIKTRGQQVTLSCSPISGHRSVSWYQQTPGQGLQFLFEYFSETQRNKGNFPGRFSGRQFSNSRSEMNVSTLELGDSALYLCASSPDRAGAQYFGPGTRLLVL.

This chain links TRBV5-1 with TRBJ2-7; D gene ambiguous. CDR3 length equals 14 residues. The V gene lost 2 bases and the J gene lost 2 bases, with 11 bases spanning the gap. Germline loops: CDR1 SGHRS, CDR2 YFSETQ. CDR3: CASSLNNAAYEQYF. CDR3 nucleotides: TGCGCCAGCAGCTTAAACAACGCCGCCTACGAGCAGTACTTC.

The rearrangement links TRBV6-1 to TRBJ1-5, with 7 bases matching TRBD1. Germline values: CDR1 MNHNS, CDR2 SASEGT. The CDR3 is made up of 15 amino acids. V lost 7 bases and J lost 0; bases outside the gene matches: 6. This chain's CDR3 is CASTGTAYSNQPQHF. The CDR3 nucleotides are TGTGCCAGCACTGGGACAGCTTATAGCAATCAGCCCCAGCATTTT.

The V gene is TRBV5-1, the J gene TRBJ2-6; D not certain. The CDR3 consists of 15 residues. The V end lost 0 bases, the J end lost 1 base, and 5 bases lay between the germline ends. Germline CDR1 reads SGHRS; CDR2 reads YFSETQ. The CDR3: CASSLVISGANVLTF. The DNA of the CDR3 is TGCGCCAGCAGCTTGGTAATTTCTGGGGCCAACGTCCTGACTTTC.

This clone was found a few times. The V call is TRBV27, the J call TRBJ2-7; a weak D match, TRBD1 (6 bases). Deletions cut 3 bases from V and 7 bases from J, with 13 bases between. The CDR3 consists of 13 residues. Germline CDR1 and CDR2: MNHEY and SMNVEV (reference sequence). Here the CDR3 reads CASSFGTTGEQYF. Here the CDR3 DNA reads TGTGCCAGCAGTTTTGGGACAACGGGAGAGCAGTACTTC.

The chain joins TRBV30 to TRBJ1-1; TRBD1 matches 8 bases. This CDR3 region has 13 residues. In germline, CDR1 is GTSNPN, CDR2 SVGIG (reference sequence). V gave up 5 bases and J gave up 2 bases; unmatched junction bases: 4. This CDR3 reads CAWDRGVNTEAFF. Here the CDR3 DNA reads TGTGCCTGGGACAGGGGAGTAAACACTGAAGCTTTCTTT. The full variable domain, completed using reference TRBV30 and TRBJ1-1, is SQTIHQWPATLVQPVGSPLSLECTVEGTSNPNLYWYRQAAGRGLQLLFYSVGIGQISSEVPQNLSASRPQDRQFILSSKKLLLSDSGFYLCAWDRGVNTEAFFGQGTRLTVV.

The count of this clone is one. The chain couples TRBV9 to TRBJ2-7; a possible D gene is TRBD2 (6 bases). Between the trimmed V and J ends, which lost 2 bases and 0 bases, there was a span of 9 bases. The CDR3 spans 14 residues. Germline-derived CDR1 and CDR2 are SGDLS and YYNGEE. The CDR3 sequence: CASSVRGLSYEQYF. The DNA for the CDR3 is TGTGCCAGCAGCGTGCGGGGTCTCTCCTACGAGCAGTACTTC.

The chain employs TRBV7-2 and TRBJ2-1, with TRBD2 matching over 9 bases. The V segment lost 3 bases and the J segment 2 bases; nucleotides outside the gene matches: 2. Germline lookup yields CDR1 SGHTA and CDR2 FQGNSA. CDR3 length: 15 residues. In DNA form, the CDR3 reads TGTGCCAGCAGCTTCCGGACTAGCGCCTACAATGAGCAGTTCTTC. This gives the protein CASSFRTSAYNEQFF.

The chain carries TRBV5-1 and TRBJ2-4, with a tentative D call TRBD2 (7 bases). CDR1 and CDR2 from the germline V gene are SGHRS and YFSETQ. The CDR3 sequence is 15 residues long. Trimming stripped 4 bases from V and 1 base from J, with 12 bases between. In DNA form, the CDR3 reads TGCGCCAGCAGCGGGGGGGCGCCTGCCAAAAACATTCAGTACTTC. This sequence encodes CASSGGAPAKNIQYF.

The V and J genes are TRBV5-1 and TRBJ1-1; 7 nucleotides match TRBD1. Germline CDR1 and CDR2: SGHRS and YFSETQ. V trimming: 4 bases; J trimming: 11 bases; junction bases outside the gene matches: 11. The CDR3 is 13 amino acids. The CDR3 loop reads CASSQTGVLLAFF. CDR3 nucleotide sequence: TGCGCCAGCAGCCAAACAGGGGTTTTGTTGGCTTTCTTT.

This clone has more than one count but fewer than ten. CDR3 bases: TGCGCCAGCAGCTTGGCGGCGGGAGTCCCTACTCATCCCTACAATGAGCAGTTCTTC. This translates into CASSLAAGVPTHPYNEQFF. The chain is built from TRBV5-1 and TRBJ2-1; TRBD2 matches 7 bases. The CDR3 is 19 amino acids. The germline V gene encodes CDR1 SGHRS and CDR2 YFSETQ. The V and J ends lost 0 bases and 2 bases, in that order; junction bases with no gene match: 14.

V is TRBV9 and J is TRBJ1-6; 7 bases are shared with TRBD1. The CDR3 is 15 amino acids. The germline gives CDR1 SGDLS, CDR2 YYNGEE. The trim removed 2 bases at V and 7 bases at J, leaving 6 bases unmatched. The CDR3 sequence is CASSVRQGGNSPLHF. CDR3 DNA sequence: TGTGCCAGCAGCGTTAGACAGGGAGGCAATTCACCCCTCCACTTT.

V usage is TRBV5-1 and J usage is TRBJ2-3; tentatively, D is TRBD2 (6 bases). The CDR3 length is 12 residues. Germline CDR1 reads SGHRS; CDR2 reads YFSETQ. With 0 bases removed from V and 9 bases from J, the gap between germline ends came to 8 bases. This CDR3 is CASSLAGGTQYF. The CDR3 DNA reads as TGCGCCAGCAGCTTGGCCGGGGGAACGCAGTATTTT.

The rearrangement uses TRBV11-2 and TRBJ1-2; 7 bases map to TRBD1. The CDR3 loop spans 13 amino acids. Germline values: CDR1 SGHAT, CDR2 FQNNGV. The J segment lost 7 bases and the V segment lost 5 bases, leaving 7 bases of the junction unmatched. CDR3 amino acids: CASSPDRVFGYTF. The DNA for the CDR3 is TGTGCCAGCAGCCCTGACAGGGTATTTGGCTACACCTTC. Complete variable domain (other parts from reference TRBV11-2 and TRBJ1-2): EAGVAQSPRYKIIEKRQSVAFWCNPISGHATLYWYQQILGQGPKLLIQFQNNGVVDDSQLPKDRFSAERLKGVDSTLKIQPAKLEDSAVYLCASSPDRVFGYTFGSGTRLTVV.

This chain connects TRBV4-1 to TRBJ2-3; 7 positions match TRBD2. Germline CDR1 reads MGHRA; CDR2 reads YSYEKL. CDR3 length: 14 residues. The junction had 5 bases not matched to a gene; V was cut back by 2 bases and J by 6 bases. Here the CDR3 reads CASSQPGGADTQYF. DNA for the CDR3: TGCGCCAGCAGCCAACCGGGAGGCGCCGATACGCAGTATTTT.

The chain joins TRBV14 to TRBJ2-7, with 7 positions matching TRBD1. This CDR3 is built from 20 residues. The germline V gene encodes CDR1 SGHDN and CDR2 FVKESK. V was clipped by 4 bases and J by 0 bases; unmatched bases: 21. In DNA, the CDR3 is TGTGCCAGCAGCCCCACCCCGGGACAGACGACACCACAGAGCTCCTACGAGCAGTACTTC. Encoded protein: CASSPTPGQTTPQSSYEQYF.

The rearrangement joins TRBV5-1 to TRBJ1-1; 7 bases are shared with TRBD1. From germline, CDR1 is SGHRS and CDR2 YFSETQ. Trimming cost V 0 bases and J 5 bases; bases outside gene matches: 7. This CDR3 is built from 15 residues. The CDR3 sequence: CASSLGTGVATEAFF. CDR3 in DNA: TGCGCCAGCAGCTTGGGCACAGGGGTTGCGACTGAAGCTTTCTTT.

The chain uses TRBV5-1 and TRBJ1-1; 12 bases fit TRBD1. The CDR3 extends over 14 amino acids. Germline V gene lookup returns CDR1 SGHRS and CDR2 YFSETQ. With V trimmed by 4 bases and J by 6 bases, 4 bases remained unmatched. The CDR3 nucleotides read TGCGCCAGCAGCCCGGGGACAGGGGGCTCTGAAGCTTTCTTT. This codes for CASSPGTGGSEAFF. Full variable domain (remainder filled in from reference TRBV5-1 and TRBJ1-1): KAGVTQTPRYLIKTRGQQVTLSCSPISGHRSVSWYQQTPGQGLQFLFEYFSETQRNKGNFPGRFSGRQFSNSRSEMNVSTLELGDSALYLCASSPGTGGSEAFFGQGTRLTVV.

V gene TRBV19 combines with J gene TRBJ2-3, with 7 bases matching TRBD2. V shed 5 bases, J shed 7 bases, and the junction held 6 bases outside the gene matches. This CDR3 has 13 residues. Germline CDR1 LNHDA, CDR2 SQIVND (reference sequence). CDR3 nucleotides: TGTGCCAGTAGTTCGACTAGCTTACATACGCAGTATTTT. It translates to CASSSTSLHTQYF.

The DNA of the CDR3 is TGTGCCAGCAGCGAAACAGGGAGGGGGTTTAATGAGCAGTTCTTC. Encoded protein: CASSETGRGFNEQFF. The chain uses TRBV11-2 and TRBJ2-1; D perhaps matches TRBD2 (7 bases). Per the germline V gene, CDR1 is SGHAT and CDR2 is FQNNGV. Trimming took 5 bases from V and 7 from J, leaving 18 bases between them. The CDR3 covers 15 residues.

This chain joins TRBV5-6 and TRBJ2-1; 14 nucleotides match TRBD2. The V segment lost 4 bases and the J segment 5 bases; nucleotides outside the gene matches: 8. The CDR3 is 17 amino acids. Germline V gene data show CDR1 as SGHDT and CDR2 as YYEEEE. DNA of the CDR3: TGTGCCAGCAGCCGGGTGGGGGGACTAGCGGGAGACAATGAGCAGTTCTTC. This sequence encodes CASSRVGGLAGDNEQFF.

The gene calls are TRBV5-1 and TRBJ2-5, with TRBD1 matching over 7 bases. The closer fit of TRBJ2-7 to the DNA end suggests the J call may be wrong. Germline CDR1 is SGHRS and CDR2 is YFSETQ. This CDR3 has 14 amino acids. The DNA of the CDR3 is TGCGCCAGCAGCCGATCGGGACAGTCCTACGAGCAGTACTTC. Its translation: CASSRSGQSYEQYF.